Listed below are T cell receptor beta chains from one sample, sequenced in a study of beta chain features in type 1 diabetes. Clones were sequenced by immunoSEQ multiplex PCR, and TCRdb holds only the in-frame ones, with some missing. The sample has under 350,000 clones, about 7.8% seen once. Sequences were obtained from central memory CD4+ T cells from blood. All receptors come from a woman aged 18-29 years in good health. Each CDR3 is given with its conserved first and last residue. D genes are given only for firm matches. Size is stated for part of the rows, as once, few or many counts, or as a class when the clone is expanded.

TRBJ1-4 NA TRBV2 16 few CASSESQAATNEKLFF TGTGCCAGCAGTGAATCCCAGGCAGCAACTAATGAAAAACTGTTTTTT
TRBJ1-1 TRBD1 TRBV30 13 NA CAWSPGGYTEAFF TGTGCCTGGAGTCCAGGGGGCTATACTGAAGCTTTCTTT
TRBJ1-1 NA TRBV27 14 NA CASSFRGREDKAFF TGTGCCAGCAGTTTCCGGGGGCGAGAGGATAAAGCTTTCTTT
TRBJ1-1 NA TRBV7-2 13 NA CASSLTGYREAFF TGTGCCAGCAGCTTGACAGGATATAGAGAAGCTTTCTTT
TRBJ2-7 NA TRBV7-2 13 many CASSHSISYEQYF TGTGCCAGCAGCCACTCGATCTCCTACGAGCAGTACTTC
TRBJ1-1 NA TRBV2 15 NA CASSGGGAGSTEAFF TGTGCCAGCAGTGGGGGAGGGGCAGGGAGCACTGAAGCTTTCTTT
TRBJ1-5 NA TRBV30 17 NA CAWSVHGGGDSNQPQHF TGTGCCTGGAGTGTACACGGGGGTGGGGATAGCAATCAGCCCCAGCATTTT
TRBJ2-5 TRBD2 TRBV29-1 13 NA CSVARGVQETQYF TGCAGCGTTGCGCGGGGGGTCCAAGAGACCCAGTACTTC
TRBJ2-1 NA TRBV11-2 18 few CASSLGTQPAGSYNEQFF TGTGCCAGCAGCTTAGGGACCCAACCGGCCGGATCCTACAATGAGCAGTTCTTC
TRBJ1-2 TRBD1 TRBV7-2 15 few CASSFPGGAGYGYTF TGTGCCAGCAGCTTTCCAGGGGGCGCCGGCTATGGCTACACCTTC
TRBJ2-2 NA TRBV7-2 15 NA CASSPLPRGDGELFF TGTGCCAGCAGCCCCCTTCCCAGGGGCGACGGGGAGCTGTTTTTT
TRBJ1-1 TRBD1 TRBV6-7 15 NA CASSYPLSRDSEAFF TGTGCCAGCAGTTACCCCCTATCCCGGGACAGTGAAGCTTTCTTT
TRBJ2-3 NA TRBV6-1 14 many CASSVSSQGSTQYF TGTGCCAGCAGTGTAAGCTCACAGGGCTCCACGCAGTATTTT
TRBJ1-5 NA TRBV4-2 17 NA CASSQDWGGRINQPQHF TGTGCCAGCAGCCAAGACTGGGGAGGGCGGATCAATCAGCCCCAGCATTTT
TRBJ2-2 TRBD1 TRBV4-3 15 many CASSQRQGDTGELFF TGCGCCAGCAGCCAACGACAGGGTGACACCGGGGAGCTGTTTTTT
TRBJ1-2 TRBD1 TRBV9 16 NA CASSVDGDRIPYGYTF TGTGCCAGCAGCGTAGATGGGGACAGAATCCCCTATGGCTACACCTTC
TRBJ2-3 TRBD1 TRBV13 20 few CASSLVRGRGRRVLSDTQYF TGTGCCAGCAGCTTAGTTAGAGGCAGGGGGCGTCGTGTTTTATCAGATACGCAGTATTTT
TRBJ2-1 NA TRBV11-2 13 few CASSFTEYNEQFF TGTGCCAGCAGCTTTACAGAGTACAATGAGCAGTTCTTC
TRBJ2-3 NA TRBV28 15 few CASTSPGGVTDTQYF TGTGCCAGCACCTCCCCCGGCGGGGTCACAGATACGCAGTATTTT
TRBJ1-1 NA TRBV9 12 few CASRGANTEAFF TGTGCCAGTCGGGGGGCGAACACTGAAGCTTTCTTT
TRBJ2-1 NA TRBV7-9 14 few CASTKDLSGNEQFF TGTGCCAGCACCAAGGACCTCTCGGGCAATGAGCAGTTCTTC
TRBJ2-5 NA TRBV7-8 14 NA CASSQLLAQETQYF TGTGCCAGCAGCCAACTCCTAGCGCAAGAGACCCAGTACTTC
TRBJ2-3 NA TRBV15 18 few CATSRDPTRGDGADTQYF TGTGCCACCAGCAGAGATCCCACTAGGGGGGACGGGGCAGATACGCAGTATTTT
TRBJ1-5 NA TRBV28 13 NA CASGGRLNQPQHF TGTGCCAGCGGAGGGCGGCTCAATCAGCCCCAGCATTTT
TRBJ2-7 NA TRBV5-6 14 NA CASSLETGSYEQYF TGTGCCAGCAGCTTGGAGACAGGCTCCTACGAGCAGTACTTC
TRBJ1-1 TRBD1 TRBV7-9 16 NA CASSVSQGAPSTEAFF TGTGCCAGCAGCGTTAGTCAGGGGGCTCCGAGCACTGAAGCTTTCTTT
TRBJ2-3 NA TRBV5-1 14 few CASSPDGSTDTQYF TGCGCCAGCAGCCCGGACGGCAGCACAGATACGCAGTATTTT
TRBJ2-7 NA TRBV7-3 15 NA CASSPRAGGSYEQYF TGTGCCAGCAGCCCCAGAGCGGGTGGCTCCTACGAGCAGTACTTC
TRBJ2-5 NA TRBV18 14 few CASSPPSRLETQYF TGTGCCAGCTCACCACCGTCCCGATTAGAGACCCAGTACTTC
TRBJ2-5 NA TRBV5-6 13 few CASSLLQGGTQYF TGTGCCAGCAGCTTGTTACAGGGTGGGACCCAGTACTTC
TRBJ2-3 NA TRBV6-1 13 NA CASTWGYTDTQYF TGTGCCAGCACCTGGGGGTACACAGATACGCAGTATTTT
TRBJ2-7 NA TRBV15 13 many CATSSRHLRGQYF TGTGCCACCAGCTCGCGACACCTACGAGGGCAGTACTTC
TRBJ1-1 NA TRBV5-6 12 NA CASSLNGNGAFF TGTGCCAGCAGCTTAAATGGTAATGGAGCTTTCTTT